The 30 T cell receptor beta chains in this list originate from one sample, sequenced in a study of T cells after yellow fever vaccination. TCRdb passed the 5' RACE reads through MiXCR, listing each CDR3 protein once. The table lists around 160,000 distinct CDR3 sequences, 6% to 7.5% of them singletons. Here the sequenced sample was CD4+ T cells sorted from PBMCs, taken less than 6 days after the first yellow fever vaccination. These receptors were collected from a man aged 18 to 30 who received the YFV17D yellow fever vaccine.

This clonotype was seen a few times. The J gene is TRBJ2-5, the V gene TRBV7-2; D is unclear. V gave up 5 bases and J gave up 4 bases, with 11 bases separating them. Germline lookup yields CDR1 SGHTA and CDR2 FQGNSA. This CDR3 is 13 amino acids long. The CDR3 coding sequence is TGTGCCAGCAGCCTTTATAATGCAGAGACCCAGTACTTC. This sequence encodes CASSLYNAETQYF.

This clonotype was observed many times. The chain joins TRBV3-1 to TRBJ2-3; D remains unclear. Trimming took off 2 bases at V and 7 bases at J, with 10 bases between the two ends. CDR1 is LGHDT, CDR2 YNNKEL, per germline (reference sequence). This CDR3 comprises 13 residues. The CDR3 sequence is CASSQSSSHTQYF. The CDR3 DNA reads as TGTGCCAGCAGCCAAAGTTCATCACATACGCAGTATTTT.

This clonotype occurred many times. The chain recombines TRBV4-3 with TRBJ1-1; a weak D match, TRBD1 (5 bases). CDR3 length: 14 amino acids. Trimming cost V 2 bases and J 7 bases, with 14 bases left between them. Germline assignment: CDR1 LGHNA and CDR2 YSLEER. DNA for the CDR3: TGCGCCAGCAGCCAATCTGGCACAGGCATTGAAGCTTTCTTT. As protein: CASSQSGTGIEAFF.

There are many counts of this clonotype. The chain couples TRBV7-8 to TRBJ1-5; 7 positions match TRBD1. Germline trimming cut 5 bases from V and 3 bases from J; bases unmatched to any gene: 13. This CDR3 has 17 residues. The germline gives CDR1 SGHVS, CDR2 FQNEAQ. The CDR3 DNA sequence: TGTGCCAGCAGCCCTGGGGGGAGACAGGGCTTCAATCAGCCCCAGCATTTT. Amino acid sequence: CASSPGGRQGFNQPQHF.

The CDR3 reads CASSLAQGRYYEQYF. The CDR3 coding sequence is TGTGCCAGCAGCTTAGCGCAGGGCAGGTACTACGAGCAGTACTTC. The J gene is TRBJ2-7, the V gene TRBV7-9, with D perhaps matching TRBD1 (5 bases). Germline assignment: CDR1 SEHNR and CDR2 FQNEAQ (reference sequence). Deletions cut 0 bases from V and 3 bases from J, with 12 bases between. There are 15 residues in the CDR3.

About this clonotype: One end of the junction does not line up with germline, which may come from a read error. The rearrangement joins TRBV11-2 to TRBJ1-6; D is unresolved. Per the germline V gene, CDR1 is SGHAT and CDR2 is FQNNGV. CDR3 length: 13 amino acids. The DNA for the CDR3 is TGTGCCATCAGCTTAGAGGCGGACTCACCCCTCCACTTT. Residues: CAISLEADSPLHF. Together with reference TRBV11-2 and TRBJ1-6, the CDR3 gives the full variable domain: EAGVAQSPRYKIIEKRQSVAFWCNPISGHATLYWYQQILGQGPKLLIQFQNNGVVDDSQLPKDRFSAERLKGVDSTLKIQPAKLEDSAVYLCAISLEADSPLHFGNGTRLTVT.

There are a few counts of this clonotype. CDR3 bases: TGTGCCAGCAGCTTAGGTTCAGGGTTGTACAACTATGGCTACACCTTC. It yields the protein CASSLGSGLYNYGYTF. The chain is built from TRBV7-2 and TRBJ1-2, with TRBD1 as a possible D gene (5 bases). The germline gives CDR1 SGHTA, CDR2 FQGNSA. The CDR3 spans 16 residues. V was pared by 1 base and J by 2 bases, with 14 bases between. The full variable domain, completed using reference TRBV7-2 and TRBJ1-2, is GAGVSQSPSNKVTEKGKDVELRCDPISGHTALYWYRQSLGQGLEFLIYFQGNSAPDKSGLPSDRFSAERTGGSVSTLTIQRTQQEDSAVYLCASSLGSGLYNYGYTFGSGTRLTVV.

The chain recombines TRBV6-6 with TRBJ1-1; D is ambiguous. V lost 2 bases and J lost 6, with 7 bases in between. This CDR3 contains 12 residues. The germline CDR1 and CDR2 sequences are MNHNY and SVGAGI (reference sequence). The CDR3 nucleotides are TGTGCCAGCAGTTACCCCCGGGCTGAAGCTTTCTTT. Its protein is CASSYPRAEAFF.

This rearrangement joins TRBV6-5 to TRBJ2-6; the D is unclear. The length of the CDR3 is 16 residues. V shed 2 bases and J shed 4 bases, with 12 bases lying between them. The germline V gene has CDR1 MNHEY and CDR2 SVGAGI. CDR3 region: CASSYPAATGANVLTF. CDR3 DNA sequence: TGTGCCAGCAGTTACCCCGCGGCGACCGGGGCCAACGTCCTGACTTTC.

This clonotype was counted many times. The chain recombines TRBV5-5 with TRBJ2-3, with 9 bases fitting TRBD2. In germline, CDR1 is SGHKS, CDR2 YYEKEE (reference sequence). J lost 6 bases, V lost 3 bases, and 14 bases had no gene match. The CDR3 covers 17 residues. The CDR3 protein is CASSSYDRGGAWDTQYF. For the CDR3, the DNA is TGTGCCAGCAGCTCCTACGACCGCGGGGGGGCCTGGGATACGCAGTATTTT.

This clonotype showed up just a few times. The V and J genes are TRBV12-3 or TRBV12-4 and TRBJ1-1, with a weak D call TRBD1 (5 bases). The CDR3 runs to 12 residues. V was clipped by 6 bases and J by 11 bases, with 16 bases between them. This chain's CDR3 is CASSPSGVRAFF. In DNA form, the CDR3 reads TGTGCCAGCAGCCCGTCGGGGGTTCGGGCTTTCTTT.

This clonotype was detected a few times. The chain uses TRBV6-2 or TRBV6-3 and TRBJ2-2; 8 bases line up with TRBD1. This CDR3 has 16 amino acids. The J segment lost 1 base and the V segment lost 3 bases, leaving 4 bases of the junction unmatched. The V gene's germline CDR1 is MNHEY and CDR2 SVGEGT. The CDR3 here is CASSYLGTGNTGELFF. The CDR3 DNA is TGTGCCAGCAGTTATCTCGGGACAGGGAACACCGGGGAGCTGTTTTTT.

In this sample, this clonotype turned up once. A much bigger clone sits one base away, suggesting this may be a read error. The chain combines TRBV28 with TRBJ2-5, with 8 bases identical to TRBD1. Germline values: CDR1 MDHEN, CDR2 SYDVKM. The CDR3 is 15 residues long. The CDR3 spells CTSSTPDRDGETQYF. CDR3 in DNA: TGTACCAGCAGTACCCCGGACAGGGACGGAGAGACCCAGTACTTC.

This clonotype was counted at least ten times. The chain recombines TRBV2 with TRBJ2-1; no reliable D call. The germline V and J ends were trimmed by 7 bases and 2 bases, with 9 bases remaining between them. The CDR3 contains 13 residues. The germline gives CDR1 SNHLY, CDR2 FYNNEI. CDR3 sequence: CASIRDTYNEQFF. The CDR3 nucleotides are TGTGCCAGCATTCGAGATACCTACAATGAGCAGTTCTTC.

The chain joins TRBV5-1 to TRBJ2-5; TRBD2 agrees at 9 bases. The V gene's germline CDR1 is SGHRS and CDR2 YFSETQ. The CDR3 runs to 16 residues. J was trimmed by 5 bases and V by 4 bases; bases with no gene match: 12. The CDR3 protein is CASSLIPISGGETQYF. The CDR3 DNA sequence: TGCGCCAGCAGCCTGATACCGATTAGCGGGGGCGAGACCCAGTACTTC.

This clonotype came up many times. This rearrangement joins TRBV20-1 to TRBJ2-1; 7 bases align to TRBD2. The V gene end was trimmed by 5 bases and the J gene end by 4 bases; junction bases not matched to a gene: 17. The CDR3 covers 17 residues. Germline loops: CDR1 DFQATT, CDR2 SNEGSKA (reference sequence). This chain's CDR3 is CSASPIGLVGGYNEQFF. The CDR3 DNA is TGCAGTGCTTCCCCGATCGGACTAGTGGGGGGTTACAATGAGCAGTTCTTC.

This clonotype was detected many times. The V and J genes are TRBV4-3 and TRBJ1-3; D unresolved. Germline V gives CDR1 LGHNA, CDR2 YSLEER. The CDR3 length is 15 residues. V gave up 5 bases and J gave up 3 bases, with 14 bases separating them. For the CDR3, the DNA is TGCGCCAGCAGCTCACAGAGTACCGGTGGAAACACCATATATTTT. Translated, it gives CASSSQSTGGNTIYF.

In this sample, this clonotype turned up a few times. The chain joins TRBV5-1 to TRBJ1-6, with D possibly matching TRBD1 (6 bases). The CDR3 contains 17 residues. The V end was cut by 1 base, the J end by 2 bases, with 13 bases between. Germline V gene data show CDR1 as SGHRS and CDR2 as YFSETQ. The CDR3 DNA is TGCGCCAGCAGCTTGCCGGGGGCTGCACCCTATAATTCACCCCTCCACTTT. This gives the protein CASSLPGAAPYNSPLHF.

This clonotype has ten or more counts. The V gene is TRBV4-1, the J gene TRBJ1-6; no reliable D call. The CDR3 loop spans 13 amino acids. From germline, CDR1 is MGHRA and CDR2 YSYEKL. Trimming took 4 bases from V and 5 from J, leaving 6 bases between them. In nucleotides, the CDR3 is TGCGCCAGCAGCCGGCAGGATAATTCACCCCTCCACTTT. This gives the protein CASSRQDNSPLHF.

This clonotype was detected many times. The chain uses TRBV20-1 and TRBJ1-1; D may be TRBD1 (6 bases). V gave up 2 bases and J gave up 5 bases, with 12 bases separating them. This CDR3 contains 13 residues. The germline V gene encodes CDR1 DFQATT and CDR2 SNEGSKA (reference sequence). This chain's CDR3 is CSARNPGVTEAFF. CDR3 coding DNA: TGCAGTGCTAGAAACCCAGGGGTAACTGAAGCTTTCTTT.

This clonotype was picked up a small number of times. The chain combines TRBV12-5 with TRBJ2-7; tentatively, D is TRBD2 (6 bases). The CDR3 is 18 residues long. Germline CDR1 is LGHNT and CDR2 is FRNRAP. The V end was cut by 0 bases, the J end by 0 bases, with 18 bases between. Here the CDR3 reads CASGLVLGGSTYSYEQYV. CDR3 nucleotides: TGTGCTAGTGGTTTGGTACTGGGGGGATCTACTTACTCCTACGAGCAGTACGTC.

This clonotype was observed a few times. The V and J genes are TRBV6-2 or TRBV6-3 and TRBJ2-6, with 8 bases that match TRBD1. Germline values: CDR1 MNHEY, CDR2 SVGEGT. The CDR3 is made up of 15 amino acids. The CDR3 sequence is CASRQGISGANVLTF. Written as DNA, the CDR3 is TGTGCTTCGAGACAGGGGATTTCTGGGGCCAACGTCCTGACTTTC.

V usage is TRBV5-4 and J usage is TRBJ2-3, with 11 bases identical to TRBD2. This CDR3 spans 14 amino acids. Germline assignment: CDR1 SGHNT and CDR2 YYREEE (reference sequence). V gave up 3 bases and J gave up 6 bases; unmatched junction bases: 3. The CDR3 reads CASSSTSGDDTQYF. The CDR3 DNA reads TGTGCCAGCAGCTCGACTAGCGGGGATGATACGCAGTATTTT.

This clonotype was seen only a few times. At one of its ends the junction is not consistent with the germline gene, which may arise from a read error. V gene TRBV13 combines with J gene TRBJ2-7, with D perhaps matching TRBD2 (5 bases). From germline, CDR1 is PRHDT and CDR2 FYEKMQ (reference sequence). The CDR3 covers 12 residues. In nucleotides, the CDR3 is TGTGCCAGCAGCGCCGGAAGAGGGAATGTTCACTTC. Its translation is CASSAGRGNVHF.

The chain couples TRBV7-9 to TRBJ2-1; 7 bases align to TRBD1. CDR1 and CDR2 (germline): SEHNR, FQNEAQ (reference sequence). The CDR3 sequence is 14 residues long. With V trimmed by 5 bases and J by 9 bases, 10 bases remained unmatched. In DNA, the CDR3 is TGTGCCAGCAGCCTACGACAGGGTTCCAGTGAGCAGTTCTTC. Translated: CASSLRQGSSEQFF.

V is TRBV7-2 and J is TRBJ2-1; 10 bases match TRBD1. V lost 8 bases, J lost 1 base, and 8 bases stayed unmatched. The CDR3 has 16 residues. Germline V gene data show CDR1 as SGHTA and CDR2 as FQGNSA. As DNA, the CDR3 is TGTGCCAGCCAAGTGGTGGGACAGGGGTCCTACAATGAGCAGTTCTTC. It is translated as CASQVVGQGSYNEQFF.

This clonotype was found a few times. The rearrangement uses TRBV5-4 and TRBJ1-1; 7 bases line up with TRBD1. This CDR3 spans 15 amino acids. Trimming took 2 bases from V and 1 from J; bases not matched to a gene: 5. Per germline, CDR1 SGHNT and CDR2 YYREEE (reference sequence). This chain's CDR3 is CASSLQGQRNTEAFF. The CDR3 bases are TGTGCCAGCAGCTTACAGGGGCAACGGAACACTGAAGCTTTCTTT.

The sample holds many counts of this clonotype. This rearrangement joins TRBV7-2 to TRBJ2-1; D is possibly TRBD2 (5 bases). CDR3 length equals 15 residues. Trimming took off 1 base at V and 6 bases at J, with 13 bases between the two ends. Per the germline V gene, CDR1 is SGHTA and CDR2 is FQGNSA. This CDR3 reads CASSLVLRGGNEQFF. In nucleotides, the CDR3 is TGTGCCAGCAGCTTAGTTCTTCGGGGTGGCAATGAGCAGTTCTTC.

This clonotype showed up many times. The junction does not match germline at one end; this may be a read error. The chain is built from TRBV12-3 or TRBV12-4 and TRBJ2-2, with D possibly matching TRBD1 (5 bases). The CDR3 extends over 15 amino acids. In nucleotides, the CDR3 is TGTGCCAGCATTTTAGGGTCAGGGTACGCCGGGGAGCTGTTTTTT. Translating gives CASILGSGYAGELFF.

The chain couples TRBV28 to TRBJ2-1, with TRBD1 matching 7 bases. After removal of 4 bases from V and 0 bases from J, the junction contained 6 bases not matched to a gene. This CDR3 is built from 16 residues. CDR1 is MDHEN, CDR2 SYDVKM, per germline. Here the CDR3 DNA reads TGTGCCAGCAGTTCGGGGACAGCTAGCTCCTACAATGAGCAGTTCTTC. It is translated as CASSSGTASSYNEQFF. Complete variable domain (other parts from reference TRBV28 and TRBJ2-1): DVKVTQSSRYLVKRTGEKVFLECVQDMDHENMFWYRQDPGLGLRLIYFSYDVKMKEKGDIPEGYSVSREKKERFSLILESASTNQTSMYLCASSSGTASSYNEQFFGPGTRLTVL.